This T cell receptor beta chain is drawn from a study of human T cells and chemical hapten exposure. For the study at large: The patients were mostly female; they had alopecia areata, totalis or universalis.

The sample's time point: pre-sensitization, week 0. As to treatment: therapeutic diphenylcyclopropenone sensitization with weekly scalp DPC. TCRdb reprocessed the RACE reads via MiXCR and lists one record per CDR3 protein. Of tens of thousands of distinct CDR3 sequences in the sample, approximately 9.9% were seen once. There are 14 residues in the CDR3. This clonotype was detected a few times. The clonotype was recovered from a woman aged 40-49 years with alopecia areata. Some clones in this sample may be carry-over from other donors' samples. The chain joins TRBV12-2 to TRBJ2-1; no check of the table's D call, TRBD1, against the DNA was made. TRBV12-2 is noted as a pseudogene. The starting material was whole blood, obtained in connection with sensitization to the hapten diphenylcyclopropenone (DPC). The CDR3 nucleotides are TGTGCAAGTCGCCCACTGGGGCCGGGAGAAGAGCAGTTCTTC. Its protein is CASRPLGPGEEQFF.